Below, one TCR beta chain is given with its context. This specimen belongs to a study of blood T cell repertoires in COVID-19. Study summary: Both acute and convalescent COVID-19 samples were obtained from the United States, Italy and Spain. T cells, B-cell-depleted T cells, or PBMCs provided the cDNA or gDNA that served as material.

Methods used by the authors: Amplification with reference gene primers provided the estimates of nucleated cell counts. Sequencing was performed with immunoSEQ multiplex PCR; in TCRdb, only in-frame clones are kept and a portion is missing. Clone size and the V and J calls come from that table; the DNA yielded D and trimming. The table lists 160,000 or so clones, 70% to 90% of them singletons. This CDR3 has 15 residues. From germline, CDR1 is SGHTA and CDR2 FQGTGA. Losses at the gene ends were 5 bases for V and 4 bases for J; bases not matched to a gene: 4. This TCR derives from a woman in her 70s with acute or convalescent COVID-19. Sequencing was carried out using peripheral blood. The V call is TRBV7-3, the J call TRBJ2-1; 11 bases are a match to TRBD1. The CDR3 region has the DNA TGTGCCAGCAGCCGTGGGACAGGGGGTTACAATGAGCAGTTCTTC. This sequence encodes CASSRGTGGYNEQFF. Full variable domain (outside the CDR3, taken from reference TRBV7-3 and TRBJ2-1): GAGVSQTPSNKVTEKGKYVELRCDPISGHTALYWYRQSLGQGPEFLIYFQGTGAADDSGLPNDRFFAVRPEGSVSTLKIQRTERGDSAVYLCASSRGTGGYNEQFFGPGTRLTVL.